Below are 17 T cell receptor beta chains sequenced from a single sample in a study of cytomegalovirus exposure and HLA in healthy donors. The assay was immunoSEQ multiplex PCR, and TCRdb's table has in-frame clones only and misses some. The table shows about 58,000 clones, with about 92% occurring only once. Material for sequencing was PBMCs. The receptors come from a man younger than 35 in good health and CMV-seronegative.

This chain uses TRBV11-3 with TRBJ2-3; D might be TRBD2 (5 bases). Trimming left V 3 bases short and J 3 bases short, with 10 bases between. This CDR3 comprises 14 residues. Germline V gene data show CDR1 as SGHNT and CDR2 as YENEEA. The CDR3 nucleotides are TGTGCCAGCAGCTTCGAGCCGGGAACAGATACGCAGTATTTT. Amino acids: CASSFEPGTDTQYF.

This clone occurred once. The chain employs TRBV7-2 and TRBJ2-1, with 9 bases that match TRBD2. J lost 13 bases, V lost 1 base, and 14 bases had no gene match. This CDR3 comprises 16 residues. The germline V gene has CDR1 SGHTA and CDR2 FQGNSA. The CDR3 sequence is CASSLEVSGSLHRQFF. The CDR3 bases are TGTGCCAGCAGCTTAGAGGTTAGCGGGAGTCTCCATAGACAGTTCTTC. Filled out from reference TRBV7-2 and TRBJ2-1, the complete variable domain reads GAGVSQSPSNKVTEKGKDVELRCDPISGHTALYWYRQSLGQGLEFLIYFQGNSAPDKSGLPSDRFSAERTGGSVSTLTIQRTQQEDSAVYLCASSLEVSGSLHRQFFGPGTRLTVL.

The rearrangement uses TRBV7-2 and TRBJ1-5, with 8 bases that match TRBD1. The junction had 5 bases not matched to a gene; V was cut back by 4 bases and J by 6 bases. The CDR3 length is 14 residues. The germline V gene has CDR1 SGHTA and CDR2 FQGNSA. The CDR3, as DNA: TGTGCCAGCAGCTCTGACAGGGGTAGTCAGCCCCAGCATTTT. Its translation: CASSSDRGSQPQHF.

The genes are TRBV7-3 and TRBJ2-1; D call uncertain. The CDR3 is 12 amino acids. CDR1 and CDR2 (germline): SGHTA, FQGTGA. V lost 1 base and J lost 6, with 4 bases in between. CDR3 in amino acids: CASSLSSNEQFF. The CDR3 DNA reads as TGTGCCAGCAGCTTAAGTAGCAATGAGCAGTTCTTC.

The chain has TRBV5-1 and TRBJ1-5; D not certain. The CDR3 has 18 amino acids. Germline lookup yields CDR1 SGHRS and CDR2 YFSETQ. The V and J ends lost 4 bases and 2 bases respectively, with 22 bases between them. The CDR3 here is CASSPRRVKGSGNQPQHF. CDR3 coding DNA: TGCGCCAGCAGCCCGAGGAGGGTAAAGGGTAGTGGCAATCAGCCCCAGCATTTT.

The chain has TRBV6-1 and TRBJ1-4; D is ambiguous. This CDR3 has 15 residues. The germline gives CDR1 MNHNS, CDR2 SASEGT. V was pared by 0 bases and J by 4 bases, with 9 bases between. The CDR3 reads CASSEAGGRNEKLFF. The CDR3 nucleotides are TGTGCCAGCAGTGAAGCCGGAGGGCGTAATGAAAAACTGTTTTTT.

The chain employs TRBV13 and TRBJ2-2; D gene unclear. Germline lookup yields CDR1 PRHDT and CDR2 FYEKMQ (reference sequence). V shed 1 base and J shed 0 bases, with 6 bases lying between them. This CDR3 region has 15 residues. CDR3 loop: CASSLVLANTGELFF. The CDR3, as DNA: TGTGCCAGCAGCTTAGTTCTCGCGAACACCGGGGAGCTGTTTTTT.

The J gene is TRBJ2-2, the V gene TRBV2; D is ambiguous. Trimming cost V 6 bases and J 4 bases, with 15 bases left between them. The germline V gene has CDR1 SNHLY and CDR2 FYNNEI. The CDR3 is made up of 15 amino acids. CDR3 bases: TGTGCCAGCAGCGCAGTCCGCGGCAGCACCGGGGAGCTGTTTTTT. Its protein product is CASSAVRGSTGELFF.

The chain uses TRBV27 and TRBJ2-7, with 11 bases lining up with TRBD2. Germline-derived CDR1 and CDR2 are MNHEY and SMNVEV (reference sequence). Trimming at V came to 5 bases and at J to 2 bases, leaving 2 bases not matched to a gene. This CDR3 comprises 14 residues. In nucleotides, the CDR3 is TGTGCCAGCAGTATTAGCGGGAGGGCCTACGAGCAGTACTTC. This gives the protein CASSISGRAYEQYF.

This chain joins TRBV6-1 and TRBJ2-1; a possible D gene is TRBD2 (5 bases). The CDR3 consists of 14 residues. Trimming pared 6 bases from V and 2 bases from J, leaving 11 bases between. Germline CDR1 and CDR2: MNHNS and SASEGT. CDR3 sequence (DNA): TGTGCCAGCAGCCCAGCGGAGACCTACAATGAGCAGTTCTTC. Its translation: CASSPAETYNEQFF.

J is TRBJ2-7 and V is TRBV7-8, with 10 bases matching TRBD1. CDR3 length: 14 residues. Trimming removed 5 bases from V and 4 bases from J; junction bases left unmatched: 5. The germline V gene has CDR1 SGHVS and CDR2 FQNEAQ. The CDR3 bases are TGTGCCAGCAGCCTCCGGGACAGGGGATACGAGCAGTACTTC. Translating it yields CASSLRDRGYEQYF.

The J gene is TRBJ1-3, the V gene TRBV28; D remains unclear. CDR1 and CDR2 (germline): MDHEN, SYDVKM. Trimming cost V 7 bases and J 7 bases, with 8 bases left between them. The CDR3 is 11 residues long. Written as DNA, the CDR3 is TGTGCCAGCAAGAGGTCCAACACCATATATTTT. Translating gives CASKRSNTIYF.

The chain links TRBV9 to TRBJ2-7; 8 bases are a match to TRBD1. This CDR3 is built from 15 residues. Germline values: CDR1 SGDLS, CDR2 YYNGEE. The V and J ends lost 0 bases and 0 bases, in that order; junction bases with no gene match: 2. DNA of the CDR3: TGTGCCAGCAGCGTAGCTCAGGGGGCCTCCTACGAGCAGTACTTC. Amino acid sequence: CASSVAQGASYEQYF. Based on the CDR3 plus reference TRBV9 and TRBJ2-7, the full variable domain is DSGVTQTPKHLITATGQRVTLRCSPRSGDLSVYWYQQSLDQGLQFLIQYYNGEERAKGNILERFSAQQFPDLHSELNLSSLELGDSALYFCASSVAQGASYEQYFGPGTRLTVT.

The rearrangement links TRBV5-1 to TRBJ1-3; tentative D call: TRBD1 (5 bases). Germline V CDR1 and CDR2: SGHRS, YFSETQ. CDR3 length: 16 amino acids. The ends were cut back, 4 bases at V and 0 bases at J, with 14 bases in the middle. DNA for the CDR3: TGCGCCAGCAGCCCAGGAGGGGTATCCTCTGGAAACACCATATATTTT. Translating gives CASSPGGVSSGNTIYF.

J is TRBJ2-3 and V is TRBV5-1; no definite D call. Germline V gives CDR1 SGHRS, CDR2 YFSETQ. Trimming stripped 3 bases from V and 0 bases from J, with 20 bases between. The length of the CDR3 is 18 residues. The CDR3 spells CASSSATATISSTDTQYF. DNA for the CDR3: TGCGCCAGCAGCTCAGCAACAGCTACCATCTCTAGCACAGATACGCAGTATTTT.

The chain links TRBV5-4 to TRBJ2-1, with 8 bases aligning to TRBD2. This CDR3 contains 15 residues. The germline CDR1 and CDR2 sequences are SGHNT and YYREEE (reference sequence). The V and J ends lost 2 bases and 3 bases, in that order; junction bases with no gene match: 4. DNA for the CDR3: TGTGCCAGCAGCTTAGGTACTAGCGGCTACAATGAGCAGTTCTTC. Protein sequence: CASSLGTSGYNEQFF.

The rearrangement joins TRBV4-2 to TRBJ1-1; D gene uncertain. V was pared by 2 bases and J by 0 bases, with 7 bases between. Germline lookup yields CDR1 LGHNA and CDR2 YNFKEQ. This CDR3 is 14 amino acids long. This chain's CDR3 is CASSQQELNTEAFF. CDR3 in DNA: TGTGCCAGCAGCCAACAGGAATTGAACACTGAAGCTTTCTTT.